This TCR beta chain was sequenced for a study of T cell changes during pregnancy in multiple sclerosis. This table comes from immunoSEQ multiplex PCR, and its TCRdb copy is limited to in-frame clones, with some not included. The table shows 1,000 to 1,200 clones, with 80% occurring only once. The CDR3 is made up of 14 amino acids. V was shortened by 2 bases and J by 6 bases, with 14 bases between the two germline ends. The germline gives CDR1 MGHRA, CDR2 YSYEKL. This TCR was sampled from a female patient with multiple sclerosis, enrolled in a pregnancy study. Some clones in this sample may be carry-over from other donors' samples. Sequenced input: CD4+ T cells from PBMCs (not recorded whether the cells were cultured). V and J are TRBV4-1 and TRBJ2-7, with D perhaps given as TRBD1 or TRBD2 (5 bases each). CDR3 nucleotide sequence: TGCGCCAGCAGCCAAACCGGGACGATTGTCGAGCAGTACTTC. Protein: CASSQTGTIVEQYF.